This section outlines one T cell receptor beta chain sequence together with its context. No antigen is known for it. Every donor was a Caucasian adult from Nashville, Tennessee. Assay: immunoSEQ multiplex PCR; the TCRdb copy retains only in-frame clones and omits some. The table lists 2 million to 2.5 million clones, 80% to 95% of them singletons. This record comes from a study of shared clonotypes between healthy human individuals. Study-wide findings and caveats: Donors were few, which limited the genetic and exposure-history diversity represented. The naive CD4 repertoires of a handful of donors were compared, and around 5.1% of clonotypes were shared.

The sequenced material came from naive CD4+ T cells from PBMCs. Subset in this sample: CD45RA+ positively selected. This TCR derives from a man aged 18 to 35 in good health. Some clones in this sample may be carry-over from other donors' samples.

CDR3 residues: CASSLSSLRNTEAFF. For the CDR3, the DNA is TGTGCCAGCAGTTTAAGTAGTCTCCGGAACACTGAAGCTTTCTTT. V and J are TRBV6-5 and TRBJ1-1, with D uncertain. This CDR3 contains 15 residues. The V end lost 4 bases, the J end lost 1 base, and 13 bases lay between the germline ends. The V gene's germline CDR1 is MNHEY and CDR2 SVGAGI.